Each of the 21 T cell receptor beta chains below was sequenced from the same sample in a study of T cells in Graves' hyperthyroidism and ophthalmopathy (dated by TCRdb to about 2019). Library preparation was by multiplex PCR. The instrument given in TCRdb is Illumina HiSeq 2000. The TCR beta CDR3 regions were amplified from the RNA transcripts. The first round of RT-PCR for the TCR CDR3 was performed with the HTBI primer set and the Qiagen OneStep RT-PCR kit. TCRdb's own reprocessing of the public reads used fastp at Q25 and MiXCR and kept productive beta chains. Duplicate CDR3 protein sequences are folded into a single record with the most common DNA and genes. The sample data list some 360,000 distinct CDR3 sequences, and around 14% of these were observed just once. The ten biggest clones cover approximately 11% of the sample. Sequencing was carried out using blood. Receptors were obtained from a woman in her fifties or sixties with Graves' hyperthyroidism.

This clonotype has a count of ten or more. The J gene is TRBJ2-5, the V gene TRBV5-1; maybe TRBD1 (7 bases). CDR1 SGHRS and CDR2 YFSETQ come from the germline V gene. This CDR3 contains 15 residues. Trimming removed 4 bases from V and 1 base from J, with 14 bases in between. The CDR3: CASSPRRGLQETQYF. CDR3 coding DNA: TGCGCCAGCAGCCCGCGGAGGGGGCTCCAAGAGACCCAGTACTTC.

The rearrangement links TRBV12-3 or TRBV12-4 to TRBJ2-1, with TRBD2 matching 8 bases. Trimming cost V 0 bases and J 15 bases; bases outside gene matches: 7. The CDR3 is 13 amino acids. The CDR3 protein is CASSLAGSGRLFF. The CDR3 bases are TGTGCCAGCAGTTTAGCAGGAAGCGGGAGACTGTTCTTC.

V usage is TRBV28 and J usage is TRBJ2-7, with TRBD1 identical over 8 bases. The CDR3 is 16 residues long. Germline values: CDR1 MDHEN, CDR2 SYDVKM. V lost 7 bases, J lost 3 bases, and 14 bases stayed unmatched. The CDR3 loop reads CASTPRWDRSGYEQYF. For the CDR3, the DNA is TGTGCCAGCACCCCCCGTTGGGACAGGTCGGGCTACGAGCAGTACTTC. Using reference TRBV28 and TRBJ2-7 for the parts outside the CDR3, the full variable domain is DVKVTQSSRYLVKRTGEKVFLECVQDMDHENMFWYRQDPGLGLRLIYFSYDVKMKEKGDIPEGYSVSREKKERFSLILESASTNQTSMYLCASTPRWDRSGYEQYFGPGTRLTVT.

This clonotype occurred a few times. The chain combines TRBV24-1 with TRBJ2-3; 10 bases fit TRBD1. V dropped 3 bases and J dropped 2; count of bases not matched to a gene: 4. The germline gives CDR1 KGHDR, CDR2 SFDVKD. The CDR3 has 16 residues. For the CDR3, the DNA is TGTGCCACCAGTGATAAGGGACAGGGGAACACAGATACGCAGTATTTT. Translation: CATSDKGQGNTDTQYF.

This clonotype was observed at least ten times. The rearrangement joins TRBV29-1 to TRBJ1-2; 7 bases line up with TRBD1. The J segment lost 6 bases and the V segment lost 3 bases, leaving 10 bases of the junction unmatched. The CDR3 runs to 14 residues. CDR1 SQVTM and CDR2 ANQGSEA come from the germline V gene. CDR3 sequence (DNA): TGCAGCGTTGAGAAGGGACAGACCGTCGATGGCTACACCTTC. Protein sequence: CSVEKGQTVDGYTF.

CDR3 loop: CASSLVTGGSNEQFF. The DNA for the CDR3 is TGTGCCAGCAGCTTAGTAACCGGTGGGTCCAATGAGCAGTTCTTC. The V and J genes are TRBV13 and TRBJ2-1; D remains ambiguous. CDR1 is PRHDT, CDR2 FYEKMQ, per germline (reference sequence). Trimming left V 1 base short and J 6 bases short, with 13 bases between. This CDR3 has 15 residues.

This chain connects TRBV12-3 or TRBV12-4 to TRBJ1-4; D is perhaps TRBD1 (6 bases). The CDR3 covers 16 residues. The ends were cut back, 3 bases at V and 4 bases at J, with 15 bases in the middle. This CDR3 is CASSLDGGGLNEKLFF. As DNA, the CDR3 is TGTGCCAGCAGTTTGGACGGGGGGGGGCTTAATGAAAAACTGTTTTTT.

The table lists this clonotype with a few counts. The V gene is TRBV20-1, the J gene TRBJ2-5, with a weak D call TRBD1 (6 bases). The ends were cut back, 0 bases at V and 2 bases at J, with 16 bases in the middle. Per the germline V gene, CDR1 is DFQATT and CDR2 is SNEGSKA (reference sequence). The CDR3 contains 16 residues. In nucleotides, the CDR3 is TGCAGTGCTAGAGATCTTCCTAGTAGGGGGCAAGAGACCCAGTACTTC. It specifies CSARDLPSRGQETQYF.

This clonotype has ten or more counts. The V gene is TRBV12-3 or TRBV12-4, the J gene TRBJ2-3; 9 bases are a match to TRBD2. There are 16 residues in the CDR3. With V trimmed by 3 bases and J by 2 bases, 6 bases remained unmatched. Here the CDR3 DNA reads TGTGCCAGCAGTTTCTCCCTAGCGGGAAACACAGATACGCAGTATTTT. This codes for CASSFSLAGNTDTQYF.

The chain uses TRBV5-1 and TRBJ1-5; 7 bases line up with TRBD1. Germline CDR1 reads SGHRS; CDR2 reads YFSETQ. The CDR3 covers 15 residues. Trimming cost V 4 bases and J 0 bases; bases outside gene matches: 4. The CDR3 is CASSPAGGSNQPQHF. CDR3 DNA: TGCGCCAGCAGCCCGGCAGGGGGTAGCAATCAGCCCCAGCATTTT.

Many counts were recorded for this clonotype. This rearrangement joins TRBV28 to TRBJ1-3, with 8 bases identical to TRBD1. This CDR3 is built from 16 residues. J lost 0 bases, V lost 1 base, and 2 bases had no gene match. Germline assignment: CDR1 MDHEN and CDR2 SYDVKM. CDR3 loop: CASSLSDRVSGNTIYF. CDR3 nucleotide sequence: TGTGCCAGCAGTTTATCGGACAGGGTCTCTGGAAACACCATATATTTT.

This clonotype occurred many times. The J gene is TRBJ2-1, the V gene TRBV30, with D possibly TRBD2 on 6 matching bases. V was cut by 5 bases and J by 3 bases, with 17 bases left in between. The CDR3 loop spans 15 amino acids. CDR1 is GTSNPN, CDR2 SVGIG, per germline (reference sequence). DNA of the CDR3: TGTGCCTGGTTGTTAGCGGAGTTCGGCTACAATGAGCAGTTCTTC. Amino acid sequence: CAWLLAEFGYNEQFF.

This clonotype came up a few times. The chain carries TRBV6-1 and TRBJ1-1, with 7 bases aligning to TRBD1. Per the germline V gene, CDR1 is MNHNS and CDR2 is SASEGT. V gave up 8 bases and J gave up 3 bases; unmatched junction bases: 3. CDR3 length equals 12 residues. CDR3 bases: TGTGCCAGCGCGGGACAGTACACTGAAGCTTTCTTT. Translating it yields CASAGQYTEAFF.

The V and J genes are TRBV27 and TRBJ2-1; 14 bases are a match to TRBD2. Germline-derived CDR1 and CDR2 are MNHEY and SMNVEV (reference sequence). Unmatched junction bases numbered 9, after V lost 4 bases and J lost 7 bases. CDR3 length: 17 residues. For the CDR3, the DNA is TGTGCCAGCAGTTCTCTGACTAGCGGGAGGGCCTCTAATGAGCAGTTCTTC. Its translation is CASSSLTSGRASNEQFF.

The table lists this clonotype with a few counts. V and J are TRBV11-2 and TRBJ2-7; 7 bases map to TRBD2. The CDR3 length is 16 residues. V trimming: 3 bases; J trimming: 0 bases; junction bases outside the gene matches: 8. Germline CDR1 is SGHAT and CDR2 is FQNNGV. As DNA, the CDR3 is TGTGCCAGCAGCTTTAATCTAGCGGAGAGCTCCTACGAGCAGTACTTC. Translation gives CASSFNLAESSYEQYF.

This clonotype occurred many times. This chain links TRBV6-1 with TRBJ2-1; 8 bases are a match to TRBD2. After removal of 5 bases from V and 7 bases from J, the junction contained 10 bases not matched to a gene. This CDR3 region has 15 residues. The germline gives CDR1 MNHNS, CDR2 SASEGT. This chain's CDR3 is CASSSSGTGGNEQFF. In nucleotides, the CDR3 is TGTGCCAGCAGTAGTAGCGGGACCGGTGGAAATGAGCAGTTCTTC.

This clonotype was picked up a small number of times. The rearrangement uses TRBV27 and TRBJ2-5; TRBD2 matches 8 bases. There are 14 residues in the CDR3. Germline values: CDR1 MNHEY, CDR2 SMNVEV (reference sequence). V dropped 5 bases and J dropped 4; count of bases not matched to a gene: 6. The CDR3 loop is CASSISGNGETQYF. CDR3 nucleotide sequence: TGTGCCAGCAGTATTAGCGGGAACGGAGAGACCCAGTACTTC.

This clonotype was picked up a small number of times. The V and J genes are TRBV24-1 and TRBJ2-1; TRBD2 agrees at 7 bases. Germline CDR1 and CDR2: KGHDR and SFDVKD. This CDR3 contains 16 residues. With V trimmed by 2 bases and J by 0 bases, 3 bases remained unmatched. CDR3 sequence (DNA): TGTGCCACCAGTGATTATCGCGGGAGCTCCTACAATGAGCAGTTCTTC. It translates to CATSDYRGSSYNEQFF.

Ten or more counts support this clonotype. J is TRBJ2-1 and V is TRBV30; D gene unclear. With 0 bases removed from V and 4 bases from J, the gap between germline ends came to 4 bases. Germline CDR1 reads GTSNPN; CDR2 reads SVGIG (reference sequence). This CDR3 has 12 residues. CDR3 DNA sequence: TGTGCCTGGAGTGTGCAATACAATGAGCAGTTCTTC. Its protein is CAWSVQYNEQFF.

This clonotype appeared many times. The J gene is TRBJ2-7, the V gene TRBV11-3; possibly TRBD2 for D (5 bases). Trimming took 5 bases from V and 0 from J, leaving 8 bases between them. The CDR3 runs 13 residues. The germline V gene has CDR1 SGHNT and CDR2 YENEEA. CDR3 region: CASSLGVSYEQYF. The CDR3 DNA reads TGTGCCAGCAGCCTCGGGGTCTCCTACGAGCAGTACTTC.

This chain connects TRBV25-1 to TRBJ2-5, with D maybe TRBD2 (7 bases). Germline loops: CDR1 MGHDK, CDR2 SYGVNS. Between the trimmed V and J ends, which lost 4 bases and 2 bases, there was a span of 17 bases. The CDR3 has 16 residues. This CDR3 reads CASSALRGGAQETQYF. The CDR3 DNA reads as TGTGCCAGCAGTGCGCTGAGGGGGGGAGCGCAAGAGACCCAGTACTTC.